Each of the 16 T cell receptor beta chains below was sequenced from the same sample in a study (dated by TCRdb to 2014 to 2015). Receptor amplification or capture employed 5' RACE. For sequencing, an Illumina MiSeq was employed. TCRdb trimmed the raw reads at Q25, called clones with MiXCR and kept productive beta chains. A single entry per CDR3 protein holds the most common genes and DNA from its merged rows. Here the sample has about 53,000 distinct CDR3 sequences; approximately 23% occur a single time. The ten largest clones represent about 3% of the sample. The sample taken for sequencing was tumor-infiltrating naive CD4+ T cells sorted from the breast tumor. Explained via the paper, the cell subset or site label denotes: naive CD4+ T cells, CD4+CD45RA+CD25-. These receptors all come from a female donor with breast cancer.

The genes are TRBV18 and TRBJ1-5; D call uncertain. The germline CDR1 and CDR2 sequences are KGHSH and LQKENI. The CDR3 runs 13 residues. The germline V and J ends were trimmed by 2 bases and 4 bases, with 6 bases remaining between them. In DNA form, the CDR3 reads TGTGCCAGCTCACCATCCGAGAATCAGCCCCAGCATTTT. As protein: CASSPSENQPQHF.

This clonotype was picked up a small number of times. The rearrangement joins TRBV5-1 to TRBJ2-2, with D possibly TRBD2 on 7 matching bases. The length of the CDR3 is 13 residues. The V end was cut by 5 bases, the J end by 7 bases, with 12 bases between. Germline values: CDR1 SGHRS, CDR2 YFSETQ. The CDR3 loop reads CASRRGLGGELFF. The CDR3 DNA is TGCGCCAGCAGGCGGGGGCTAGGCGGGGAGCTGTTTTTT.

The gene calls are TRBV12-3 or TRBV12-4 and TRBJ2-3, with D tentatively TRBD1 (6 bases). This CDR3 has 16 residues. Trimming removed 6 bases at V and 1 base at J, with 17 bases between. CDR3 in DNA: TGTGCCAGCAGCTCCGGCAGGGGCTCCGGCACAGATACGCAGTATTTT. This codes for CASSSGRGSGTDTQYF.

The gene calls are TRBV4-1 and TRBJ1-2; 7 bases line up with TRBD1. This CDR3 spans 15 amino acids. Trimming took 4 bases from V and 1 from J; bases not matched to a gene: 6. Germline CDR1 and CDR2: MGHRA and YSYEKL. The CDR3 loop is CASSLTQGSNYGYTF. Written as DNA, the CDR3 is TGCGCCAGCAGCCTAACACAGGGGAGTAACTATGGCTACACCTTC.

This clonotype has a handful of counts. The chain carries TRBV6-1 and TRBJ1-5, with no clear D. The germline V gene has CDR1 MNHNS and CDR2 SASEGT. V lost 1 base and J 6 bases, leaving 13 bases between the germline ends. This CDR3 has 15 residues. CDR3 residues: CASSEGVISSQPQHF. CDR3 in DNA: TGTGCCAGCAGTGAAGGGGTAATATCCAGTCAGCCCCAGCATTTT.

This chain connects TRBV20-1 to TRBJ2-3, with 7 bases lining up with TRBD2. CDR3 length equals 15 residues. The germline V gene encodes CDR1 DFQATT and CDR2 SNEGSKA (reference sequence). V lost 5 bases, J lost 2 bases, and 10 bases stayed unmatched. CDR3 protein: CSAPSSGRLTDTQYF. The DNA for the CDR3 is TGCAGTGCTCCGTCCTCCGGGAGGCTCACAGATACGCAGTATTTT.

This clonotype was recorded at least ten times. The rearrangement joins TRBV12-3 or TRBV12-4 to TRBJ2-7; the match to TRBD2 covers 7 bases. Trimming removed 8 bases from V and 2 bases from J; junction bases left unmatched: 0. CDR3 length: 11 amino acids. The CDR3 region has the DNA TGTGCCAGCGCGGGGGCCTACGAGCAGTACTTC. It specifies CASAGAYEQYF.

This clonotype was detected only a few times. The genes are TRBV6-5 and TRBJ1-6, with 10 bases aligning to TRBD1. Germline values: CDR1 MNHEY, CDR2 SVGAGI. The CDR3 spans 15 residues. J gave up 9 bases and V 5 bases, and 7 bases lay outside the gene matches. In DNA form, the CDR3 reads TGTGCCAGCAGTGAAGGGGGGACAGGGGCTTCACCCCTCCACTTT. Amino acids: CASSEGGTGASPLHF.

Only a few counts were recorded for this clonotype. V is TRBV18 and J is TRBJ2-1; unclear D gene. Trimming took 5 bases from V and 10 from J, leaving 12 bases between them. The germline V gene encodes CDR1 KGHSH and CDR2 LQKENI. The length of the CDR3 is 12 residues. The CDR3 protein is CASSTYLSEQFF. DNA of the CDR3: TGTGCCAGCTCAACTTATCTGAGCGAGCAGTTCTTC.

The J gene is TRBJ2-1, the V gene TRBV6-1; D is ambiguous. Per the germline V gene, CDR1 is MNHNS and CDR2 is SASEGT. V was cut by 6 bases and J by 0 bases, with 9 bases left in between. CDR3 size: 14 residues. CDR3 residues: CASSTLSSYNEQFF. CDR3 bases: TGTGCCAGCAGCACTTTGAGCTCCTACAATGAGCAGTTCTTC.

This clonotype was found a few times. The V call is TRBV7-9, the J call TRBJ1-1, with D hard to call. V was pared by 6 bases and J by 1 base, with 6 bases between. This CDR3 contains 12 residues. CDR1 SEHNR and CDR2 FQNEAQ come from the germline V gene (reference sequence). The CDR3 DNA follows: TGTGCCAGCAGTCGCCGGAACACTGAAGCTTTCTTT. This codes for CASSRRNTEAFF.

The chain employs TRBV6-6 and TRBJ2-2; 8 nucleotides match TRBD1. V was pared by 7 bases and J by 3 bases, with 10 bases of the junction left unmatched. The V gene's germline CDR1 is MNHNY and CDR2 SVGAGI (reference sequence). The CDR3 loop spans 16 amino acids. This CDR3 reads CASTLAGTGDTGELFF. CDR3 in DNA: TGTGCCAGCACCCTAGCCGGGACAGGCGACACCGGGGAGCTGTTTTTT.

This chain uses TRBV6-1 with TRBJ1-1; tentatively, D is TRBD1 (5 bases). This CDR3 is built from 14 residues. Germline CDR1 is MNHNS and CDR2 is SASEGT. V lost 5 bases, J lost 1 base, and 11 bases lay in between. The CDR3 loop reads CASSIRDGNTEAFF. The CDR3 nucleotides read TGTGCCAGCAGTATAAGGGACGGGAACACTGAAGCTTTCTTT.

The chain joins TRBV7-6 to TRBJ2-5; possibly TRBD2 for D (6 bases). CDR1 is SGHVS and CDR2 is FNYEAQ in the germline V gene. V was clipped by 8 bases and J by 4 bases, with 8 bases between them. The CDR3 spans 11 residues. The CDR3 reads CASGRLETQYF. The CDR3 DNA reads TGTGCCAGCGGGAGGCTAGAGACCCAGTACTTC.

The chain couples TRBV29-1 to TRBJ2-2; no firm D call. The V gene's germline CDR1 is SQVTM and CDR2 ANQGSEA. Trimming removed 6 bases at V and 0 bases at J, with 14 bases between. The CDR3 length is 15 residues. The CDR3 protein is CSVTPPAANTGELFF. In DNA, the CDR3 is TGCAGCGTAACCCCACCTGCGGCGAACACCGGGGAGCTGTTTTTT.

The chain is built from TRBV5-6 and TRBJ2-3, with D unclear. CDR3 length: 16 amino acids. Trimming pared 1 base from V and 2 bases from J, leaving 14 bases between. The germline gives CDR1 SGHDT, CDR2 YYEEEE. The CDR3: CASSLFQGFDTDTQYF. The DNA of the CDR3 is TGTGCCAGCAGCTTGTTCCAAGGGTTCGACACAGATACGCAGTATTTT.